A selection of T cell receptor beta chains follows, all from one sample in a study of cytomegalovirus exposure and HLA in healthy donors. Sequencing was performed with immunoSEQ multiplex PCR; in TCRdb, only in-frame clones are kept and a portion is missing. The sample lists approximately 150,000 clones, more than 70% seen once, with around 11% in the top ten. The sequenced material came from PBMCs. The source of these receptors is a man between 18 and 35 years old in good health and CMV-seropositive. Both conserved end residues are part of each CDR3. The D gene is left open where the match is weak. Size values are once, few and many counts, or a class for expanded clones, and some rows have none.

j_gene	d_gene	v_gene	abundance	CDR3nt	CDR3aa
TRBJ2-7	TRBD2	TRBV7-9	NA	TGTGCCAGCAGCCCGACTAGCGGCCCGGGAGAGCAGTACTTC	CASSPTSGPGEQYF
TRBJ1-6	NA	TRBV15	NA	TGTGCCACGACGGACAGAAGAACTAATTCACCCCTCCACTTT	CATTDRRTNSPLHF
TRBJ2-3	NA	TRBV28	NA	TGTGCCAGCACGCTCAGGGGAGATACGCAGTATTTT	CASTLRGDTQYF
TRBJ2-3	TRBD1	TRBV9	NA	TGTGCCAGCAGCGTCGAGGGACAGCCGACTTCGCAGTATTTT	CASSVEGQPTSQYF
TRBJ2-3	NA	TRBV7-7	NA	TGTGCCAGCAGCCCCACAGAATTCACAGATACGCAGTATTTT	CASSPTEFTDTQYF
TRBJ1-1	TRBD1	TRBV19	NA	TGTGCCAGTAACAGACAGGGGGCCACTGAAGCTTTCTTT	CASNRQGATEAFF
TRBJ2-3	NA	TRBV30	NA	TGTGCCTGGAGTCGGAGCCTATCCACAGATACGCAGTATTTT	CAWSRSLSTDTQYF
TRBJ2-1	NA	TRBV5-4	once	TGTGCCAGTCGCGAGGACAGCAACAATGAGCAGTTCTTC	CASREDSNNEQFF
TRBJ2-7	NA	TRBV6-7	NA	TGTGCCAGCAGTTACTCGTGGGGCAGGCCCCACGAGCAGTACTTC	CASSYSWGRPHEQYF
TRBJ2-2	NA	TRBV10-3	NA	TGTGCCATCAGACAGAGGGACACCGGGGAGCTGTTTTTT	CAIRQRDTGELFF
TRBJ2-1	NA	TRBV29-1	once	TGCAGCGTGCTTACTAGTGTCTCAGCCTACAATGAGCAGTTCTTC	CSVLTSVSAYNEQFF
TRBJ2-3	NA	TRBV7-9	NA	TGTGCCAGCAGCCCCCCCATAGTCGAGGCGCAGTATTTT	CASSPPIVEAQYF
TRBJ1-1	NA	TRBV27	NA	TGTGCCAGCAGTCTCGGGGGAAGGACTGAAGCTTTCTTT	CASSLGGRTEAFF
TRBJ2-1	NA	TRBV29-1	NA	TGCAGCATGGGGGGACTCAGCTCCTACAATGAGCAGTTCTTC	CSMGGLSSYNEQFF
TRBJ2-7	TRBD1	TRBV5-1	few	TGCGCCAGCAGCGCCCGGGACAGGGTCTACGAGCAGTACTTC	CASSARDRVYEQYF
TRBJ2-5	TRBD1	TRBV7-9	NA	TGTGCCAGCAGCTTAGGGGACAGGGGTGGAGAGACCCAGTACTTC	CASSLGDRGGETQYF
TRBJ1-3	NA	TRBV27	NA	TGTGCCAGCAGTGGGGGCAGCTCTGGAAACACCATATATTTT	CASSGGSSGNTIYF
TRBJ1-6	NA	TRBV14	NA	TGTGCCAGCAGCCAAGATCTGGGCTCACCCCTCCACTTT	CASSQDLGSPLHF
TRBJ1-6	TRBD1	TRBV30	NA	TGTGCCTGGAGTGATCCGGGACAGGGTATAACACCCCTCCACTTT	CAWSDPGQGITPLHF
TRBJ2-7	NA	TRBV5-1	few	TGCGCCAGCAGCTTGGCCCCCTCGACAGTCTACGAGCAGTACTTC	CASSLAPSTVYEQYF
TRBJ2-7	NA	TRBV15	NA	TGTGCCACCAGCAAGGGGGTTATCTCCTACGAGCAGTACTTC	CATSKGVISYEQYF
TRBJ1-1	NA	TRBV7-8	NA	TGTGCCAGCAGCGGATACATGGGAGACACTGAAGCTTTCTTT	CASSGYMGDTEAFF
TRBJ2-7	TRBD2	TRBV28	NA	TGTGCCACCCGGCTAGCGGTTCACTCCTACGAGCAGTACTTC	CATRLAVHSYEQYF
TRBJ2-6	NA	TRBV28	NA	TGTGCCAGCAGTTCCCGCGGAGGGTCCTCTATTTCTGGGGCCAACGTCCTGACTTTC	CASSSRGGSSISGANVLTF
TRBJ2-6	NA	TRBV18	NA	TGTGCCAGCTCACCAAGAGTCGCGGGCCCCTCTGGGGCCAACGTCCTGACTTTC	CASSPRVAGPSGANVLTF
TRBJ1-1	NA	TRBV7-9	NA	TGTGCCAGCAGCCCCCAAGGGGACACTGAAGCTTTCTTT	CASSPQGDTEAFF
TRBJ2-7	NA	TRBV4-2	NA	TGTGCCAGCAGCCAAGGACTCTCCTACGAGCAGTACTTC	CASSQGLSYEQYF
TRBJ2-2	NA	TRBV11-3	NA	TGTGCCAGCAGTCCTAGTAGCGGTTCCCGTACCGGGGAGCTGTTTTTT	CASSPSSGSRTGELFF
TRBJ1-2	TRBD1	TRBV9	NA	TGTGCCAGCAGCGCAGATGGAGGGGGCATGGTTCACTATGGCTACACCTTC	CASSADGGGMVHYGYTF
TRBJ2-7	TRBD1	TRBV6-6	few	TGTGCCAGCAGGCGACAGGGGGCCTACGAGCAGTACTTC	CASRRQGAYEQYF
TRBJ2-3	TRBD2	TRBV2	NA	TGTGCCAGCGGACTAGCGGGAGGACGAGATACGCAGTATTTT	CASGLAGGRDTQYF
TRBJ2-7	NA	TRBV2	NA	TGTGCCAGCAGTAGCCAGGGGAGCGAGTCCTACGAGCAGTACTTC	CASSSQGSESYEQYF
TRBJ1-3	NA	TRBV27	NA	TGTGCCAGCAGTTTAACGCTAGCCTCTGGAAACACCATATATTTT	CASSLTLASGNTIYF